This T cell receptor (beta chain) was profiled in a study of cytomegalovirus exposure and HLA in healthy donors listed by TCRdb under 2017. About the investigation overall: According to an earlier analysis of around 600 of the donors, 200 million or so T cells yielded 100 million or so unique TCR beta sequences and more than 250 Gb of sequence data. The genetic ancestry cluster associated with self-reported Caucasian donors included 65% to 90% of the roughly 360 genotyped donors. The aim of the study was to test whether cataloging public T cell receptors could identify signatures of past pathogen exposure. Along with the roughly 610-subject first cohort, a separate validation cohort of 120 different subjects was used. An earlier analysis of 587 of the donors used high-throughput TCR beta sequencing to judge whether each TCR beta V gene segment behaved as functional or pseudogenic. Alongside the repertoire data, information on donor age, sex, ethnicity and CMV serostatus was compiled. About five DR-DQ haplotypes were treated as single units for association and clustering because of strong linkage in the cohort. HLA typing included class I and class II loci at four-digit resolution. The study combined high-throughput TCR immunosequencing, statistical association of individual TCRs with disease status, and machine learning to predict cytomegalovirus infection status. Around 320 gigabases of sequencing data and around 87 million unique TCR sequences were included in an early release covering roughly 600 HLA-typed donors. The later analysis used no new phenotypic data to find candidate immune exposures, relying instead on TCR beta sequences and their occurrence across donors. The study used immunosequencing to profile the T cell repertoires of approximately 630 subjects and linked those repertoires to cytomegalovirus serostatus. In a later analysis, previously published TCR beta repertoires from 550 to 700 donors were re-analyzed and high-resolution HLA genotyping was added so that TCR occurrence patterns could be studied. The number of donors typed differed by locus, with roughly 620-630 for A, B, C, DRB1 and DQB1, approximately 500 for DQA1, 600 to 610 for DPA1, and some 440 for DPB1. Every repertoire in the discovery cohort had been generated on one and the same sequencing platform. In a later genetic analysis, genome-wide SNP genotypes for 398 of the 666 donors were used, and that subset was treated as a discovery cohort. Among 300 to 500 genotyped donors of the cohort, an average of about 220,000 unique TCR beta nucleotide sequences was sequenced per donor, of which about 18% were non-productive. Results and caveats for the whole study, not just this receptor: A further reported finding was that TCR beta sequences accurately predicted the HLA-A and HLA-B alleles for most subjects in the first cohort. A few of the identified cytomegalovirus-associated TCR beta chains were confirmed in vitro to be specific for cytomegalovirus antigens. When HLA alleles, especially DR and DQ, strongly co-occurred, attributing TCR associations to individual alleles was difficult. Sequencing depth was assumed to be roughly uniform across donors in the presence/absence analyses, though that assumption may not hold. Most TCR sequences were seen in very few donors, while some public TCRs were found in many individuals. Because some donors lacked HLA typing at each locus, the association tests relied only on the typed subset. In a later genetic analysis, fewer N-insertions in productive TCRs were reported among donors in an Asian-associated ancestry cluster than the approximately 670-donor mean. According to a later analysis, TCR association rates differed among HLA loci, with DRB1 alleles showing the most associated TCRs and HLA-C alleles showing the fewest. The earlier analysis of fewer than 750 of the donors excluded fewer than 20 rarely observed V segments, including chromosome 9 orphons, because counts were too low. A later analysis reported that several top co-occurrence clusters appeared linked to parvovirus B19, influenza, CMV and Epstein-Barr virus. Linkage disequilibrium might explain the correlated functional status among segregating V segments, but an unknown experimental factor could not be ruled out. The classifier was reported to diagnose cytomegalovirus status with high specificity and sensitivity in both the original and validation cohorts. A later analysis found that most CMV-associated TCR beta chains appeared HLA-restricted, with HLA associations seemingly driven largely by CMV exposure. A later analysis associated roughly 17,000 TCR beta sequences with specific HLA alleles at a false discovery rate of 0.05. In this cohort, only TCR beta chains were sequenced, and detectable features were limited by the absence of alpha or paired-chain data. Some IMGT-functional V segments, including TRBV6-2 and TRBV6-3, could not be told apart with the 87-base-pair reads, so those segments were excluded. A cluster of highly shared sequence variants was judged likely to represent a technical artifact of the sequencing pipeline. The authors suggested that the approach could potentially be extended to other disease states and immunological phenotypes. In a later genetic analysis, a missense DCLRE1C variant was associated with V-gene and J-gene trimming of TCR beta chains, and the association was replicated in an independent cohort. The study gave a list of 150 to 200 TCR beta chains associated with cytomegalovirus. For the cohort, immune exposure information was limited to CMV serostatus. In a later analysis, HLA-associated TCR beta chains were found to be more clonally expanded and to have lower generation probabilities than equally common non-associated chains. In an earlier analysis of more than 450 of the donors, most TCR beta V segments were observed in productive rearrangements about 90% or about 30% of the time, broadly matching IMGT annotations.

The cohort consisted of 650 to 700 healthy bone marrow donors. All cohort members were sampled while nominally healthy, although unrecorded immune exposures were likely present. The donor was CMV seronegative and was included in the group of about 400 seronegative cohort members. A peripheral blood sample was collected from each donor, and TCR beta sequencing was performed on peripheral blood mononuclear cells. The Qiagen DNeasy Blood Extraction Kit was used to extract genomic DNA from the blood cell samples. CDR1 and CDR2, per the germline V gene, are MNHEY and SVGAGI. Here V drops 6 bases and J drops 2 bases, and the junction holds 5 bases not matched to any gene. From the cysteine through the phenylalanine, the CDR3 covers 15 amino acids. The only DNA kept is the CDR3, 45 bases in frame from the first base. Library construction relied on the immunoSEQ multiplex PCR assay. A mixture of 60 forward primers for TCR Vbeta segments and 13 reverse primers for TCR Jbeta segments was used in the multiplex PCR. A multiplex PCR assay on genomic DNA amplified the CDR3 region of rearranged TCR beta genes. On the Illumina HiSeq System, the amplified TCR beta libraries were sequenced as 87-base-pair reads. On the study's bioinformatics: A later analysis counted around 72 million unique TCR beta chains across the 500 to 850 repertoires, and about 10 million of these chains were shared by at least two donors. Raw reads were error-corrected and collapsed into unique sequences with a nearest-neighbor algorithm that merged closely related sequences to remove PCR and sequencing errors. CDR3 sequences were aligned to IMGT reference sequences to assign V, D and J gene segments. For a sequence to be retained, at least a six-nucleotide match to both a V gene segment and a J gene segment was required. A rearrangement was called productive if the CDR3 had no stop codons and remained in frame with V and J, and every other rearrangement was called non-productive. CDR3 was defined by IMGT convention, running from the second conserved V-encoded cysteine to the conserved J-encoded phenylalanine. Sequences without an unambiguous match to a single V gene segment were excluded from the earlier analysis of 450 to 650 of the donors. An earlier analysis of almost 600 of the donors classified V segments as functional when productive rearrangements were above 56.7% and as segregating when the standard deviation between donors was above 5%. A statistical classification framework was developed to diagnose cytomegalovirus status using the catalog of TCR beta chain sequences. V and J gene assignment, in a later analysis, came from comparing TCR nucleotide sequences with IMGT/GENE-DB human TR gene sequences. A later analysis assigned CDR3 sequences and most-parsimonious VDJ recombination scenarios with the TCRdist pipeline. In a later analysis, each TCR beta chain was defined by its CDR3 amino acid sequence together with its V-gene family, and reads without a unique V-gene family were excluded. In a later analysis, 450 to 600 highly shared, low-generation-probability nucleotide sequences were removed to address suspected cross-contamination and a sequencing artifact. In a later analysis, a clonal expansion index for each public chain was calculated from normalized within-repertoire ranks of inferred template counts. In a later analysis, generation probabilities were computed using a VDJ recombination model fitted to out-of-frame rearrangements, and the results were checked against IGoR. In a later analysis, hypergeometric tests were used to score TCR-TCR, TCR-HLA and TCR-CMV co-occurrence, with a repertoire-size bias correction applied to TCR pairs. To estimate false discovery rates, a later analysis permuted the HLA or CMV assignments 20 times. In a later analysis, co-occurring TCRs were grouped with DBSCAN, and TCRdist sequence similarity was added when clustering was performed within HLA-allele-positive subsets. For co-occurrence clustering, repertoires with fewer than 30,000 or more than 120,000 public chains were excluded, along with 4 to 6 repertoires with anomalous nucleotide sharing. TCRdb retrieved this table from immuneACCESS and kept in-frame rearrangements only. Not all clones are present; in checked studies, unresolved V genes account for under half, and no reason is known for the remainder. D and trimming come from the DNA, and the V and J calls and clone size come from that table. In this sample the table shows about 200,000 clones, over 65% of which occur a single time. 0.55% to 0.75% of the sample rests with the top ten.

Note on this clone: The antigen it recognizes is unknown. No quality values exist for individual bases; no much larger clone is one base distant.

This TCR came from a man aged 18 to 30 in good health and CMV-seronegative. The chain was built from TRBV6-5 and TRBJ1-5; a stretch of 9 junction bases matches TRBD1. The sample comprised PBMCs. This receptor carries the CDR3 CASRPGQGGNQPQHF. The nucleotides are TGTGCCAGCAGGCCGGGACAGGGAGGCAATCAGCCCCAGCATTTT.